The present entry profiles one T cell receptor (beta chain) with its context. Its cognate antigen is unknown. At one end, the junction sequence differs from germline, possibly due to a read error. This sample stems from a study of graft-versus-host responses after intestinal transplantation. Points from the study as a whole: Across patients carrying graft-donor T cell macrochimerism, allografts held high graft-versus-host to host-versus-graft clonal ratios.

CDR3 length: 16 residues. The V gene's germline CDR1 is MNHEY and CDR2 SMNVEV (reference sequence). Sequencing was performed with immunoSEQ multiplex PCR; in TCRdb, only in-frame clones are kept and a portion is missing. The table lists roughly 120,000 clones, 93% of them singletons. The sample consisted of unstimulated CD8+ T cells sorted from spleen or lymph node cells, taken before transplant. This receptor was obtained from a human donor who was the organ donor for an intestinal transplant. This chain connects TRBV27 to TRBJ2-7; D call uncertain. CDR3 region: CASSLSLSATTYEQYF. The DNA of the CDR3 is TGTGCCAGCAGTCTATCCCTGAGCGCCACAACCTACGAGCAGTACTTC.